This T cell receptor beta chain was obtained from a study of cytomegalovirus exposure and HLA in healthy donors. Study-wide results and limits: Analysis performed later showed TCR beta chains linked to HLA being more clonally expanded than equally common others.

Amplification used 60 Vbeta primers and 13 Jbeta primers. The protocol was immunoSEQ multiplex PCR, while the TCRdb copy is restricted to in-frame clones and leaves out a portion. Here the sample table reports fewer than 150,000 clones. The length of the CDR3 is 14 residues. CDR1 is SGHNT, CDR2 YYREEE, per germline (reference sequence). Deletions cut 5 bases from V and 7 bases from J, with 13 bases between. As for this clone: Its antigen is unidentified.

This clonotype originated in a woman in her sixties or seventies in good health and CMV-seronegative. The chain employs TRBV5-4 and TRBJ1-6, with D perhaps TRBD1 (5 bases). The sample consisted of PBMCs. Written as DNA, the CDR3 is TGTGCCAGCAGGGGGGGGTGGGAGAATTCACCCCTCCACTTT. Translation: CASRGGWENSPLHF. The full variable domain, completed using reference TRBV5-4 and TRBJ1-6, is ETGVTQSPTHLIKTRGQQVTLRCSSQSGHNTVSWYQQALGQGPQFIFQYYREEENGRGNFPPRFSGLQFPNYSSELNVNALELDDSALYLCASRGGWENSPLHFGNGTRLTVT.